Following are 8 T cell receptor beta chains from one sample sequenced in a study of breast tumors, draining lymph nodes, adjacent tissues. Samples came from axillary lymph nodes draining the breast cancer. TCRdb independently ran MiXCR on the multiplex PCR reads; one entry per CDR3 protein. The sample lists some 130,000 distinct CDR3 sequences, about 22% occurring once. Source material: axillary lymph node tissue. Every receptor here comes from a female donor with breast cancer. Some clones in this sample may be carry-over from other donors' samples.

The V gene is TRBV6-2 or TRBV6-3, the J gene TRBJ2-1; a weak D match, TRBD1 (6 bases). Trimming removed 7 bases at V and 0 bases at J, with 13 bases between. Germline V gene sequence: CDR1 MNHEY, CDR2 SVGEGT. This CDR3 comprises 15 residues. The CDR3 sequence is CASKKGENSYNEQFF. The DNA of the CDR3 is TGTGCCAGCAAGAAGGGGGAAAACTCCTACAATGAGCAGTTCTTC.

As for this clonotype: The junction departs from the called germline gene at one end, perhaps through a read error. The rearrangement joins TRBV6-2 or TRBV6-3 to TRBJ2-1; unclear D gene. Germline CDR1 is MNHEY and CDR2 is SVGEGT. The CDR3 is 11 amino acids. The CDR3 DNA reads TGTACCAGCAGTCCCTACAATGAGCAGTTCTTC. It translates to CTSSPYNEQFF.

In its sample, this clonotype was seen many times. V and J are TRBV15 and TRBJ1-5; D ambiguous. With 0 bases removed from V and 1 base from J, the gap between germline ends came to 7 bases. Germline V gives CDR1 LNHNV, CDR2 YYDKDF (reference sequence). The length of the CDR3 is 15 residues. DNA for the CDR3: TGTGCCACCAGCAGAGATTACAAAAGCAATCAGCCCCAGCATTTT. Translated: CATSRDYKSNQPQHF.

CDR3 coding DNA: TGTGCCAGCAGCCCGCCAGCGGGAACCCAAGAGACCCAGTACTTC. Protein: CASSPPAGTQETQYF. The gene calls are TRBV5-4 and TRBJ2-5, with 7 bases aligning to TRBD2. Germline lookup yields CDR1 SGHNT and CDR2 YYREEE (reference sequence). CDR3 length: 15 amino acids. The junction had 7 bases not matched to a gene; V was cut back by 4 bases and J by 1 base.

This clonotype has ten or more counts. V and J are TRBV27 and TRBJ1-6, with 10 positions matching TRBD1. CDR3 size: 16 residues. The germline V gene encodes CDR1 MNHEY and CDR2 SMNVEV (reference sequence). Unmatched junction bases numbered 3, after V lost 4 bases and J lost 3 bases. The CDR3 DNA follows: TGTGCCAGCAGTTCTTGGACAGGGGGCTATAATTCACCCCTCCACTTT. Translation: CASSSWTGGYNSPLHF.

About this clonotype: With a much larger clone just one base away, this may be a read error. V is TRBV6-2 or TRBV6-3 and J is TRBJ2-7; TRBD1 matches at 9 bases. Germline V lookup: CDR1 MNHEY, CDR2 SVGEGT. The CDR3 length is 14 residues. This chain's CDR3 is CASGYGTGSDEQYF. The DNA of the CDR3 is TGTGCCAGCGGTTACGGGACAGGGTCTGACGAGCAGTACTTC.

This clonotype was seen many times. The genes are TRBV5-1 and TRBJ2-2; 7 bases are a match to TRBD1. The trim removed 1 base at V and 4 bases at J, leaving 1 base unmatched. Germline CDR1 is SGHRS and CDR2 is YFSETQ. The CDR3 contains 14 residues. This CDR3 is CASSLRTGTGELFF. The DNA for the CDR3 is TGCGCCAGCAGCTTGAGGACAGGCACCGGGGAGCTGTTTTTT.

This clonotype was seen once. A clone one base away is much larger, so this may be a read error. The CDR3 carries no conserved terminal phenylalanine or tryptophan, so it likely arises from a read error. The chain combines TRBV12-3 or TRBV12-4 with TRBJ2-2; 11 bases are shared with TRBD1. J was trimmed by 7 bases and V by 5 bases; bases with no gene match: 6. CDR3 length: 15 residues. The CDR3 loop reads CASSPGQGVGGELFS. The CDR3 nucleotides read TGTGCCAGCAGTCCGGGACAGGGGGTCGGCGGGGAGCTGTTTTCT.